This TCR beta chain was captured by sequencing in a study of OX40 agonist ivuxolimab in advanced cancers. Study context: Under the entry rules, prior anti-PD-1, anti-PD-L1 or anti-CTLA-4 therapy was allowed, and about 40% had some. Two patients with cutaneous melanoma and one with hepatocellular carcinoma, three in total, showed partial responses. Study-wide results and caveats: Average numbers of expanded clones were greater in CD8+ T cells than in CD4+.

Samples were taken at baseline and on day 1 of cycles 4 and 7. The CDR3 contains 16 residues. Germline CDR1 reads SGHDN; CDR2 reads FVKESK. The germline V and J ends were trimmed by 2 bases and 1 base, with 14 bases remaining between them. Libraries were prepared by immunoSEQ multiplex PCR; TCRdb keeps only in-frame clonotypes and omits some of them. Of tens of thousands of clones in the sample, about 90% were seen once. This clone was seen only a few times. Its antigen is currently unknown. The chain links TRBV14 to TRBJ1-1; perhaps TRBD1 as D (6 bases). The clonotype originates from an adult with an advanced solid tumor such as melanoma, head and neck, liver or kidney cancer. Sequencing was performed on CD4+ or CD8+ T cells sorted from blood, taken in a trial of the OX40 agonist ivuxolimab. The CDR3 DNA reads as TGTGCCAGCAGCCAACGCAGGGGAGGTGGGAACACTGAAGCTTTCTTT. Translated: CASSQRRGGGNTEAFF.